This TCR beta chain originates from a study (dated by TCRdb to between 2014 and 2017). Background for the entire study: The study examined whether tumor-infiltrating Tregs in breast cancer are drawn from blood Tregs or arise in situ by conversion from other CD4+ T cell subsets. General findings and caveats noted by the study authors: Tumor memory CD4+ T cell TCR gene usage clustered with blood and lymph node memory CD4+ cells and lymph node naive CD4+ cells. The TCR alpha and beta sequences of tumor-infiltrating Tregs showed the greatest overlap with tumor naive CD4+ T cells, followed by blood naive CD4+ T cells. Validation in the larger cohort was restricted to a single TCR beta V-J rearrangement rather than whole repertoires.

This clonotype turned up a few times. Its antigen is not yet known. Base-call qualities are not available, and no considerably larger clone is one nucleotide away. Amplification of full-length TCR variable regions was done by 5' RACE PCR using constant-region reverse primers, and this step was followed by semi-nested PCR with Nested Universal Primer A. Using the ReliaPrep RNA Cell Miniprep System, total RNA was extracted, and the SMARTer RACE 5'/3' Kit was then used to reverse transcribe the RNA into 5'RACE-ready cDNA. Multiplex adaptors were used to barcode full-length TCR alpha and beta libraries, and the barcoded libraries were sequenced on an Illumina MiSeq. Per the source publication's procedure: Sequencing data were pooled across the five patients for each of nine subset-tissue groups and compared by unsupervised clustering of TCR gene usage. The Morisita-Horn index was used to calculate repertoire similarity, with shared sequences weighted by how much each contributed to each repertoire. Using fastp at Q25 and MiXCR, TCRdb reprocessed the public reads and kept productive beta chains. CDR3 protein duplicates are merged, each entry listing the most common genes and DNA. The V and J calls come from TCRdb's annotation, not from the publication. For this sample there are roughly 64,000 distinct CDR3 sequences; about 22% appear just once. The ten largest account for under 3.5% of the sample.

Deletion took 0 bases off V and 1 base off J, with a span of 14 bases between the germline ends. The CDR3 measures 16 amino acids from cysteine to phenylalanine. Just CDR3 DNA is preserved here, 48 bases in frame from base 1. The germline V gene specifies SGHRS as CDR1 and YFSETQ as CDR2. Memory CD4+ T cells were isolated as CD4+CD45RO+CD25- cells. Tregs, naive and memory CD4+ T cells from tumor, blood and ipsilateral draining lymph nodes of roughly 5 breast cancer patients underwent full-length TCR alpha and beta sequencing. Tumor tissue, along with lymph nodes from ipsilateral axillary dissection, was perfused with PBS, minced, and then digested using collagenase I and hyaluronidase. Ficoll density gradient centrifugation was used to isolate mononuclear cells from either lymph nodes or 50 to 65 ml of peripheral blood. Sorted cell populations were confirmed by FACS to exceed 90% purity.

The sequence came from a female donor with breast cancer. Material: memory CD4+ T cells sorted from a lymph node. Reading the label with the study, this specimen's cell subset or site is: memory CD4+ T cells, CD4+CD45RO+CD25-. The rearranged chain carries TRBV5-1 and TRBJ2-7, with TRBD2 tentatively as D gene (6 bases match). The bases are TGCGCCAGCAGCTTGGTCCTGGGAGGCCGGTCCTACGAGCAGTACTTC. Translation gives CASSLVLGGRSYEQYF.